This TCR beta chain is from a study of T cell changes during pregnancy in multiple sclerosis. The repertoire was sequenced with immunoSEQ multiplex PCR; TCRdb's copy has only in-frame clones and lacks some. The repertoire has roughly 90,000 clones, roughly 91% of them found once; the top ten carry 4.3%. V lost 3 bases and J lost 6; bases outside the gene matches: 5. In germline, CDR1 is KGHSH, CDR2 LQKENI. The CDR3 has 15 residues. This clone was recorded only once. Sequencing used peripheral blood, obtained in the first trimester of pregnancy. The gene calls are TRBV18 and TRBJ1-3, with TRBD1 matching 10 bases. This clonotype was obtained from a female donor with multiple sclerosis, enrolled in a pregnancy study. CDR3 residues: CASSPGQGDLNTIYF. CDR3 DNA: TGTGCCAGCTCACCTGGACAGGGGGATTTAAACACCATATATTTT.